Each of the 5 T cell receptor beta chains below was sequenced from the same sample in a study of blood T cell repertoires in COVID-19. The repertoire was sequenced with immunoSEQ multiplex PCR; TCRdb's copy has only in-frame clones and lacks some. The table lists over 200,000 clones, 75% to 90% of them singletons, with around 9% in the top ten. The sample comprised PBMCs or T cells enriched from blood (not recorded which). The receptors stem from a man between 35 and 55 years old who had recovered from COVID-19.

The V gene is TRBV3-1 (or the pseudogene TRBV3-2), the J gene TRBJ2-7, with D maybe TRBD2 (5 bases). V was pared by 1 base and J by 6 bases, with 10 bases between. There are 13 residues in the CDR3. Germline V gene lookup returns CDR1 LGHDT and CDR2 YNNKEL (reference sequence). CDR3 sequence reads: CASSQGTATEQYF. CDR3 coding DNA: TGTGCCAGCAGCCAAGGGACTGCAACCGAGCAGTACTTC.

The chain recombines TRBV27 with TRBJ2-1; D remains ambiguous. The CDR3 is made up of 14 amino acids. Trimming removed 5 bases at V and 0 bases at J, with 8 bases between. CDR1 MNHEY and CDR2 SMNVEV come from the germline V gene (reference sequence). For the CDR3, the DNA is TGTGCCAGCAGTATACTTAGCTCCTACAATGAGCAGTTCTTC. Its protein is CASSILSSYNEQFF.

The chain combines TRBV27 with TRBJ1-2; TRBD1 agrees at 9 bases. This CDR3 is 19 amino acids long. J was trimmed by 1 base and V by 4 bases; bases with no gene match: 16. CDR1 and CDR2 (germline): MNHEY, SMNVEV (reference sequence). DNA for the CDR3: TGTGCCAGCAGTTACACTCACCCTACGCCGGGACAGGGTAACTATGGCTACACCTTC. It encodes CASSYTHPTPGQGNYGYTF.

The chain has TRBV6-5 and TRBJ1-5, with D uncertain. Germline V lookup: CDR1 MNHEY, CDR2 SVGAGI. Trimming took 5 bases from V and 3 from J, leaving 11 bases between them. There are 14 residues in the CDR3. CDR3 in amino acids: CASSREEFNQPQHF. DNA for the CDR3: TGTGCCAGCAGTCGAGAGGAGTTCAATCAGCCCCAGCATTTT.

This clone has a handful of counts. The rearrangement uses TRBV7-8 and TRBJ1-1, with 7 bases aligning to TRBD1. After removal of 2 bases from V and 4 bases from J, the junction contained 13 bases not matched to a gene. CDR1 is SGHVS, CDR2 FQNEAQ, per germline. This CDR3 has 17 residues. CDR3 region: CASSLRGGAVIGTEAFF. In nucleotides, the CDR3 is TGTGCCAGCAGCTTACGAGGGGGCGCCGTAATAGGCACTGAAGCTTTCTTT.